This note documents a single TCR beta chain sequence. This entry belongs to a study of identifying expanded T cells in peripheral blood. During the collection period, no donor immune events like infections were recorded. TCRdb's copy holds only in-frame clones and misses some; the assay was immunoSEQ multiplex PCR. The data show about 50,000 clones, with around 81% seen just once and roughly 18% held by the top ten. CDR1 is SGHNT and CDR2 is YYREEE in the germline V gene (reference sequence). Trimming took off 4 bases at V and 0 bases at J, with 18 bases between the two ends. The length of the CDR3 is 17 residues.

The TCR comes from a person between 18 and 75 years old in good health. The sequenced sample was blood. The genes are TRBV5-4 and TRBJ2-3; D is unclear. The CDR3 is CASSLIPRSSSTDTQYF. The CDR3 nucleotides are TGTGCCAGCAGCCTAATCCCAAGGTCCTCTAGCACAGATACGCAGTATTTT. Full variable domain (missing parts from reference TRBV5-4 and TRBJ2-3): ETGVTQSPTHLIKTRGQQVTLRCSSQSGHNTVSWYQQALGQGPQFIFQYYREEENGRGNFPPRFSGLQFPNYSSELNVNALELDDSALYLCASSLIPRSSSTDTQYFGPGTRLTVL.